These 18 T cell receptor beta chains originate from one sample sequenced in a study of cytomegalovirus exposure and HLA in healthy donors. Amplification used 60 Vbeta primers and 13 Jbeta primers. The data were produced by immunoSEQ multiplex PCR, yet TCRdb's version contains in-frame clones alone and is incomplete. Of more than 80,000 clones detected, about two thirds appear once; the ten largest clones hold 2.8%. Sample: PBMCs. These receptors all stem from a female donor in good health and CMV-seronegative.

Notes on this clone: A read error may produce the germline difference seen at one junction end. The chain uses TRBV9 and TRBJ2-3; D ambiguous. The CDR3 is 13 amino acids. From germline, CDR1 is SGDLS and CDR2 YYNGEE. CDR3 coding DNA: TGTGCCAGCAGCCCCATTAGCAGAGATACGCAGTATTTT. It codes for CASSPISRDTQYF.

The chain recombines TRBV30 with TRBJ2-1; tentative D call: TRBD2 (5 bases). Germline V gene sequence: CDR1 GTSNPN, CDR2 SVGIG (reference sequence). The V end lost 0 bases, the J end lost 9 bases, and 12 bases lay between the germline ends. The CDR3 covers 13 residues. The CDR3 sequence is CAWSVETTSEQFF. The DNA for the CDR3 is TGTGCCTGGAGTGTAGAGACTACTAGTGAGCAGTTCTTC.

The CDR3 spells CASTGPGRETQYF. Written as DNA, the CDR3 is TGTGCCAGTACCGGGCCCGGGAGGGAGACCCAGTACTTC. This chain links TRBV19 with TRBJ2-5, with 7 bases identical to TRBD2. The V segment lost 7 bases and the J segment 5 bases; nucleotides outside the gene matches: 7. The germline CDR1 and CDR2 sequences are LNHDA and SQIVND (reference sequence). The CDR3 is 13 residues long.

J is TRBJ2-2 and V is TRBV4-1; D perhaps matches TRBD2 (6 bases). CDR1 MGHRA and CDR2 YSYEKL come from the germline V gene. V was pared by 1 base and J by 1 base, with 10 bases between. The CDR3 runs to 16 residues. The CDR3 nucleotides are TGCGCCAGCAGCCAAGGGGCGGGATTGAACACCGGGGAGCTGTTTTTT. Amino acids: CASSQGAGLNTGELFF.

Only a few counts were recorded for this clone. The rearrangement links TRBV7-6 to TRBJ2-1; D remains unclear. Trimming pared 1 base from V and 7 bases from J, leaving 8 bases between. CDR1 is SGHVS, CDR2 FNYEAQ, per germline. CDR3 length: 13 amino acids. CDR3 region: CASSLVRWNEQFF. CDR3 DNA: TGTGCCAGCAGCTTAGTACGGTGGAATGAGCAGTTCTTC.

The chain links TRBV28 to TRBJ2-1; 7 bases are a match to TRBD1. The V gene end was trimmed by 6 bases and the J gene end by 4 bases; junction bases not matched to a gene: 9. The CDR3 extends over 15 amino acids. CDR1 MDHEN and CDR2 SYDVKM come from the germline V gene. The CDR3 nucleotides read TGTGCCAGCAGGTCCCCGGGACAGAGATACAATGAGCAGTTCTTC. Translation gives CASRSPGQRYNEQFF.

The V gene is TRBV5-5, the J gene TRBJ2-3, with a possible D match to TRBD2 (5 bases). Germline V gene data show CDR1 as SGHKS and CDR2 as YYEKEE (reference sequence). V shed 0 bases and J shed 1 base, with 15 bases lying between them. CDR3 length: 17 residues. The CDR3 DNA sequence: TGTGCCAGCAGCTTGGTAGCCGGGGAAATCGGCACAGATACGCAGTATTTT. Translated, it gives CASSLVAGEIGTDTQYF.

The rearrangement uses TRBV30 and TRBJ2-5; 9 bases line up with TRBD2. Germline CDR1 reads GTSNPN; CDR2 reads SVGIG (reference sequence). The CDR3 spans 16 residues. V shed 0 bases and J 0 bases; nucleotides not matched to a gene: 5. The CDR3 region is CAWSVYSGSDQETQYF. CDR3 in DNA: TGTGCCTGGAGTGTGTATAGCGGGAGCGACCAAGAGACCCAGTACTTC.

The chain is built from TRBV2 and TRBJ1-4; 9 positions match TRBD1. Germline CDR1 reads SNHLY; CDR2 reads FYNNEI. The CDR3 sequence is 15 residues long. V was clipped by 3 bases and J by 5 bases; unmatched bases: 4. CDR3 nucleotides: TGTGCCAGCAGTGAGGGACAGGGCTACAATGAAAAACTGTTTTTT. Translating it yields CASSEGQGYNEKLFF.

The J gene is TRBJ2-5, the V gene TRBV11-3; 11 bases are a match to TRBD2. The CDR3 contains 15 residues. Germline CDR1 is SGHNT and CDR2 is YENEEA. Trimming at V came to 5 bases and at J to 3 bases, leaving 5 bases not matched to a gene. CDR3 loop: CASSPPGLAEETQYF. The CDR3 DNA reads as TGTGCCAGCAGCCCACCGGGACTAGCGGAAGAGACCCAGTACTTC.

The rearrangement joins TRBV7-2 to TRBJ1-1; 7 positions agree with TRBD1. This CDR3 has 15 amino acids. J lost 5 bases, V lost 0 bases, and 6 bases had no gene match. Looked up from germline, CDR1 is SGHTA and CDR2 is FQGNSA. In DNA, the CDR3 is TGTGCCAGCAGCTTAGCTACACAGGGGTGGACTGAAGCTTTCTTT. It encodes CASSLATQGWTEAFF.

About this clone itself: The same CDR3 arises from other DNA sequences in this sample as well. This chain uses TRBV29-1 with TRBJ2-1; TRBD2 matches 9 bases. Germline loops: CDR1 SQVTM, CDR2 ANQGSEA. This CDR3 has 13 residues. DNA of the CDR3: TGCAGTACAGCGGGAGGCTCCTACAATGAGCAGTTCTTC. Translation: CSTAGGSYNEQFF.

This clone turned up a few times. V gene TRBV19 combines with J gene TRBJ2-7; 7 bases map to TRBD2. Losses at the gene ends were 5 bases for V and 0 bases for J; bases not matched to a gene: 4. The length of the CDR3 is 14 residues. Germline V gives CDR1 LNHDA, CDR2 SQIVND (reference sequence). The CDR3 DNA follows: TGTGCCAGTAGTCGGGGCGGGAGCTCCTACGAGCAGTACTTC. This translates into CASSRGGSSYEQYF.

The sample holds a few counts of this clone. V gene TRBV7-3 combines with J gene TRBJ2-5; possibly TRBD1 for D (6 bases). The CDR3 spans 13 residues. The germline gives CDR1 SGHTA, CDR2 FQGTGA. V lost 1 base and J lost 5, with 8 bases in between. CDR3 DNA: TGTGCCAGCAGCTTAAGGGGGCGCGAGACCCAGTACTTC. Translation gives CASSLRGRETQYF.

The V gene is TRBV15, the J gene TRBJ2-7; 7 positions agree with TRBD1. The CDR3 is made up of 13 amino acids. The V gene end was trimmed by 6 bases and the J gene end by 5 bases; junction bases not matched to a gene: 7. Germline V gene sequence: CDR1 LNHNV, CDR2 YYDKDF (reference sequence). The CDR3 DNA follows: TGTGCCACCAGAGAGACAGGGATAAACGAGCAGTACTTC. The encoded protein is CATRETGINEQYF.

CDR3 nucleotide sequence: TGTGCCAGCAGTGAACCGGCTAGCGGGAGCAATGAGCAGTTCTTC. It yields the protein CASSEPASGSNEQFF. The chain has TRBV6-1 and TRBJ2-1; 10 bases match TRBD2. CDR3 length equals 15 residues. The germline CDR1 and CDR2 sequences are MNHNS and SASEGT. The ends lost 2 bases at V and 6 bases at J; junction bases unmatched: 4.

The rearrangement uses TRBV18 and TRBJ2-7; 9 bases are a match to TRBD2. CDR1 is KGHSH and CDR2 is LQKENI in the germline V gene. The V segment lost 4 bases and the J segment 1 base; nucleotides outside the gene matches: 11. CDR3 size: 17 residues. CDR3 nucleotides: TGTGCCAGCTCACTTGGTAGCGGGAGATCAGGGTCCTACGAGCAGTACTTC. Translation: CASSLGSGRSGSYEQYF.

The V and J genes are TRBV5-4 and TRBJ2-7; TRBD2 agrees at 7 bases. This CDR3 comprises 16 residues. Germline V gene data show CDR1 as SGHNT and CDR2 as YYREEE (reference sequence). V was clipped by 1 base and J by 2 bases; unmatched bases: 9. The CDR3, as DNA: TGTGCCAGCAGCTTGTTGCGGGAGATAGGGGCCTACGAGCAGTACTTC. Its protein is CASSLLREIGAYEQYF.